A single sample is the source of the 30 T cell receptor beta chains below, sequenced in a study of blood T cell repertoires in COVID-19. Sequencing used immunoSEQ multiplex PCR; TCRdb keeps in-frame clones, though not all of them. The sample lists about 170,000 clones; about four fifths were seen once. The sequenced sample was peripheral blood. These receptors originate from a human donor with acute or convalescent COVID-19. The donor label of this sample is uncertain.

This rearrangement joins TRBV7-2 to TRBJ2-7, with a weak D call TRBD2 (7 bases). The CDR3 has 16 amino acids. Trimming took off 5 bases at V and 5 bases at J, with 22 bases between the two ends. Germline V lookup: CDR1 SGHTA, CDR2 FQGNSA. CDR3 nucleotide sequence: TGTGCCAGCAGCCCCTACGCTAGGGGGGGAGCCCACGAGCAGTACTTC. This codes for CASSPYARGGAHEQYF.

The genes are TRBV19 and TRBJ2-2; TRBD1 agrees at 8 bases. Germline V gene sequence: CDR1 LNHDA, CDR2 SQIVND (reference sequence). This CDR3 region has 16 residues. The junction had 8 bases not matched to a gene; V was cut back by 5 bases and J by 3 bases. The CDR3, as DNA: TGTGCCAGTAGTGCCGGGACAGGAACTTACACCGGGGAGCTGTTTTTT. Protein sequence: CASSAGTGTYTGELFF.

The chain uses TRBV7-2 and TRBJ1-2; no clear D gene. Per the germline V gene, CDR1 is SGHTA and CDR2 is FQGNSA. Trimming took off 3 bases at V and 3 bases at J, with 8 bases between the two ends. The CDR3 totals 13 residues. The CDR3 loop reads CASSFGSDYGYTF. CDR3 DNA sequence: TGTGCCAGCAGCTTCGGGAGCGACTATGGCTACACCTTC. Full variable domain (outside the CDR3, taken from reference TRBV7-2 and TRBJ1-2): GAGVSQSPSNKVTEKGKDVELRCDPISGHTALYWYRQSLGQGLEFLIYFQGNSAPDKSGLPSDRFSAERTGGSVSTLTIQRTQQEDSAVYLCASSFGSDYGYTFGSGTRLTVV.

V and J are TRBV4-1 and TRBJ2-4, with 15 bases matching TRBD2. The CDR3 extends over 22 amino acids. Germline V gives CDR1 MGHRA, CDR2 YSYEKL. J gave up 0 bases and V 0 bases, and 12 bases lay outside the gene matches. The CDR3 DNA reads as TGCGCCAGCAGCCAAGATACTTCCCCGGGACTAGCGGGGGGACTAGCCAAAAACATTCAGTACTTC. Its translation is CASSQDTSPGLAGGLAKNIQYF.

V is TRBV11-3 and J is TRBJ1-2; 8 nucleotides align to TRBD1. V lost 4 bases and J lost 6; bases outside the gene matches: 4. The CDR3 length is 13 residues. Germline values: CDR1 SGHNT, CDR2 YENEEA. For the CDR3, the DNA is TGTGCCAGCAGCTCTCCAGGGGGCCATGGCTACACCTTC. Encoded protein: CASSSPGGHGYTF.

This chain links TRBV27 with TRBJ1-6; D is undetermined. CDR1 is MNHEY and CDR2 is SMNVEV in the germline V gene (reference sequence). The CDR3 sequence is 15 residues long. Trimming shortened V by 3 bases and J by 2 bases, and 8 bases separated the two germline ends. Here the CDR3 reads CASSFGGTYNSPLHF. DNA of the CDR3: TGTGCCAGCAGTTTTGGAGGGACCTATAATTCACCCCTCCACTTT.

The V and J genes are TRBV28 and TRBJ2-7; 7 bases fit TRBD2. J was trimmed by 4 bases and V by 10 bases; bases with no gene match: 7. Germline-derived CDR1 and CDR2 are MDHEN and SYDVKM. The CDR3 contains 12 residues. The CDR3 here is CATMGGRYEQYF. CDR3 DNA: TGTGCCACTATGGGAGGGCGGTACGAGCAGTACTTC.

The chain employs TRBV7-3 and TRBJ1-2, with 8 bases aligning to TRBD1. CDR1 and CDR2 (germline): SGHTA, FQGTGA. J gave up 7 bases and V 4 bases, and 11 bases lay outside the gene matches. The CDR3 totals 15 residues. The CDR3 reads CASSSTSGTGGGYTF. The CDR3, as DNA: TGTGCCAGCAGCTCCACTTCCGGGACAGGTGGTGGCTACACCTTC.

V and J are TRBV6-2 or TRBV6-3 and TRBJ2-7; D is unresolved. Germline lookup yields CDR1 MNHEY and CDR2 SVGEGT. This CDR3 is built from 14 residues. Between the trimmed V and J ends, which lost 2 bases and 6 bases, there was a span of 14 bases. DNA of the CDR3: TGTGCCAGCAGTTACCCGGGTGTAGGTGGCGAGCAGTACTTC. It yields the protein CASSYPGVGGEQYF.

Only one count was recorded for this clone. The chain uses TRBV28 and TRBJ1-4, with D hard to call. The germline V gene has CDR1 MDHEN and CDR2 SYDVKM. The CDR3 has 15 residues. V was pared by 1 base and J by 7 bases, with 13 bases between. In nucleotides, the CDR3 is TGTGCCAGCAGTTTATTACGCCCGGCAGGTGAAAAACTGTTTTTT. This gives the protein CASSLLRPAGEKLFF.

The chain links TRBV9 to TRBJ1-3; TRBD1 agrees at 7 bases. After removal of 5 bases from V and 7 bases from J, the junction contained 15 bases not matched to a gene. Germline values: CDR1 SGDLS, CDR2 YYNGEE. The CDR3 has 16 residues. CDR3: CASSASRSTGLNTIYF. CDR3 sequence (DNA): TGTGCCAGCAGTGCGTCACGATCGACAGGGCTCAACACCATATATTTT.

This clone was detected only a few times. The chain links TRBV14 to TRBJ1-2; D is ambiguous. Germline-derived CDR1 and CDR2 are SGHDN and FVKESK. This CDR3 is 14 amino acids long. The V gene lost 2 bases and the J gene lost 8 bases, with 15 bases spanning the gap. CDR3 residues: CASSQRQRVGGYTF. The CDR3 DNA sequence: TGTGCCAGCAGCCAACGCCAGCGGGTAGGCGGCTACACCTTC.

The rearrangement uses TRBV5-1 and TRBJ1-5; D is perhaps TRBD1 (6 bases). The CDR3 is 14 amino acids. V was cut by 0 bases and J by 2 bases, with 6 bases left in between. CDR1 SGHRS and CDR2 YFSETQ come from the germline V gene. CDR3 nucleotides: TGCGCCAGCAGCTTGGACAGGGGCAATCAGCCCCAGCATTTT. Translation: CASSLDRGNQPQHF.

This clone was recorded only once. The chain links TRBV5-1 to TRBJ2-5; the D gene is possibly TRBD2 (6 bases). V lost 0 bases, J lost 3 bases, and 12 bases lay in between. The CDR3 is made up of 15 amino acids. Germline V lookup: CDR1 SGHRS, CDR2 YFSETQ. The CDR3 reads CASSLVLAVEETQYF. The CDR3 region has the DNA TGCGCCAGCAGCTTGGTACTAGCAGTGGAAGAGACCCAGTACTTC.

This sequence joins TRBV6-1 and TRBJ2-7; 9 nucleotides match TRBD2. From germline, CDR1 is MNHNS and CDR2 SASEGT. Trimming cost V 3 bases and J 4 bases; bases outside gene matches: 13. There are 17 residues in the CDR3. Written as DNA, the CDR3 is TGTGCCAGCAGTGACCCGCATGGGCGGGAGGGAGGTTACGAGCAGTACTTC. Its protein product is CASSDPHGREGGYEQYF.

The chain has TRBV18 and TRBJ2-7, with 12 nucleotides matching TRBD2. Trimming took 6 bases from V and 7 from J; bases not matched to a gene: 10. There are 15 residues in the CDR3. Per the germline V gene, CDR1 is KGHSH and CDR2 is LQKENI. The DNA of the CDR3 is TGTGCCAGCTCCCCTGGACTAGCGGGGAAGGGAGAGCAGTACTTC. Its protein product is CASSPGLAGKGEQYF.

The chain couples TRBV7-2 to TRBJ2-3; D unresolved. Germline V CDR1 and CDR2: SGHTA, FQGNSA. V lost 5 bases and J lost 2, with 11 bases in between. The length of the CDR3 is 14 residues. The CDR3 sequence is CASSQLSATDTQYF. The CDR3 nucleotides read TGTGCCAGCAGCCAACTGAGCGCCACAGATACGCAGTATTTT.

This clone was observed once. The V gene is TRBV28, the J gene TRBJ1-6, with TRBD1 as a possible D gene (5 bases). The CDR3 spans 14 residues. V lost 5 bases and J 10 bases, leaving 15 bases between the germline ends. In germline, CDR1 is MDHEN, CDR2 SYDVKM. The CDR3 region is CASSPGGAGSPLHF. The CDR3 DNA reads TGTGCCAGCAGTCCGGGGGGAGCAGGATCACCCCTCCACTTT.

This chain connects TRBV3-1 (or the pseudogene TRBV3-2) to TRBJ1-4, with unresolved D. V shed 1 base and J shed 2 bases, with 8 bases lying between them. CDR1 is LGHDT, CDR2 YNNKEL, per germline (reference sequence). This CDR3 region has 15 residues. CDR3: CASSQVHPTNEKLFF. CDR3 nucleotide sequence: TGTGCCAGCAGCCAAGTACACCCCACTAATGAAAAACTGTTTTTT.

CDR3 residues: CASSAENTGELFF. DNA of the CDR3: TGTGCCAGCAGCGCAGAGAACACCGGGGAGCTGTTTTTT. J is TRBJ2-2 and V is TRBV2; D call uncertain. The ends were cut back, 6 bases at V and 1 base at J, with 6 bases in the middle. CDR1 SNHLY and CDR2 FYNNEI come from the germline V gene. The CDR3 totals 13 residues.

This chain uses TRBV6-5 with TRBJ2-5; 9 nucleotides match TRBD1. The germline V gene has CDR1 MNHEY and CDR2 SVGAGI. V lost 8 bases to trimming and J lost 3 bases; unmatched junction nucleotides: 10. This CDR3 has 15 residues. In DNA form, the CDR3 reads TGTGCCAGCGGAGGAGCCGGGACAGGGAAAGAGACCCAGTACTTC. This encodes CASGGAGTGKETQYF.

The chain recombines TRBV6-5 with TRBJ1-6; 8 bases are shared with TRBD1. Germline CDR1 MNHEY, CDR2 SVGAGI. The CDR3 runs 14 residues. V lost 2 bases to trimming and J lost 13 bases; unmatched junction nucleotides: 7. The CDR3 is CASSYNRGGSPLHF. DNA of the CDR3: TGTGCCAGCAGTTACAACAGGGGGGGATCGCCCCTCCACTTT.

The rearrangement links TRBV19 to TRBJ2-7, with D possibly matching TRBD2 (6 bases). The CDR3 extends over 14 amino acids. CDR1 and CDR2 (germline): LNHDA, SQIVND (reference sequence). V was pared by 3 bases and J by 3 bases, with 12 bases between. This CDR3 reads CASSMGRGSYEQYF. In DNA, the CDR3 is TGTGCCAGTAGTATGGGGCGGGGCAGCTACGAGCAGTACTTC.

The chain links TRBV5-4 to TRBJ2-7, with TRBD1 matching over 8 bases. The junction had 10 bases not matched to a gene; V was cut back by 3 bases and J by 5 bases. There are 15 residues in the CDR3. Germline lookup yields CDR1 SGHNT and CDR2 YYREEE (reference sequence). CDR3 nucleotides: TGTGCCAGCAGCTCGTCGAGGGACAGGTCCAACGAGCAGTACTTC. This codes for CASSSSRDRSNEQYF.

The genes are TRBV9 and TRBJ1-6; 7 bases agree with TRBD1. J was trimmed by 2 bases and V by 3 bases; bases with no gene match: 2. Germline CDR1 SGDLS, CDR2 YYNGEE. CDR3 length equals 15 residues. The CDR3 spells CASSDRGAYNSPLHF. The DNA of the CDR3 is TGTGCCAGCAGCGACAGGGGCGCCTATAATTCACCCCTCCACTTT.

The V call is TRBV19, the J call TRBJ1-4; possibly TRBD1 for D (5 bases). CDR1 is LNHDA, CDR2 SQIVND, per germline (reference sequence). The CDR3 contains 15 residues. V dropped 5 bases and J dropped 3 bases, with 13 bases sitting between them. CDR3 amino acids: CASSGRASANEKLFF. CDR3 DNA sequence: TGTGCCAGTAGTGGCAGGGCTTCGGCTAATGAAAAACTGTTTTTT.

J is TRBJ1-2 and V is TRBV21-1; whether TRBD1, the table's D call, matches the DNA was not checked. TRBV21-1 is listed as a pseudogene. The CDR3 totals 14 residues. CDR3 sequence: CASTRTVPNYGYTF. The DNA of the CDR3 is TGTGCCAGCACAAGGACAGTACCTAACTATGGCTACACCTTC.

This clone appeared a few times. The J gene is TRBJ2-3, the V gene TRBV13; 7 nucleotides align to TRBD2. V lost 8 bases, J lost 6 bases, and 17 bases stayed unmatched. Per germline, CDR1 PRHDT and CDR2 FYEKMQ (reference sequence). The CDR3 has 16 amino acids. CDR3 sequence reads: CASRLNWREQRDTQYF. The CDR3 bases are TGTGCCAGCCGGTTGAATTGGCGGGAGCAAAGGGATACGCAGTATTTT.

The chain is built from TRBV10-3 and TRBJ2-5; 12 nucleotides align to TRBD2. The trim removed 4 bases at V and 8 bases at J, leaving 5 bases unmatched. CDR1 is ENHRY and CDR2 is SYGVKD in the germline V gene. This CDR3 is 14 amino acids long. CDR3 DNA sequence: TGTGCCATCAGTGCCGGACTAGCGGGGATCACCCAGTACTTC. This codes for CAISAGLAGITQYF.

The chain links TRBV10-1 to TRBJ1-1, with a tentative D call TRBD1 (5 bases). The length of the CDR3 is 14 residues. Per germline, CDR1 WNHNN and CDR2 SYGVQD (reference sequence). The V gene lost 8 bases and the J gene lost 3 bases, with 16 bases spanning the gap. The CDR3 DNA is TGCGCCAGCTCCTGGGGGGTATCGGACACTGAAGCTTTCTTT. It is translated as CASSWGVSDTEAFF.